This note documents a single TCR beta chain sequence. The record originates from a study of blood T cells in healthy people across ages. A second PCR of about 6 to 11 cycles used a sample-barcoded 5' primer and a J-beta primer mix. Using its own MiXCR run on the 5' RACE reads, TCRdb lists one record per CDR3 protein. The sample shows around 1,500,000 distinct CDR3 sequences, approximately 28% of them seen only once. The sample consisted of blood. This TCR was recovered from a woman aged 25 to 39 in good health.

The CDR3 nucleotides are TGCAGCGTTGGGACAGGGTTCCCTGAAGCTTTCTTT. It is translated as CSVGTGFPEAFF. V gene TRBV29-1 combines with J gene TRBJ1-1; 8 positions agree with TRBD1. The CDR3 runs 12 residues. Losses at the gene ends were 4 bases for V and 6 bases for J; bases not matched to a gene: 4. Germline V gene lookup returns CDR1 SQVTM and CDR2 ANQGSEA.